The 17 T cell receptor beta chains below were found in one sample sequenced in a study of T cell repertoires in cytomegalovirus infection. Their cognate antigens are unknown. TCRdb independently ran MiXCR on the reads; one entry per CDR3 protein. In the table there are roughly 310,000 distinct CDR3 sequences, 25% to 35% of which are singletons. Here the sequenced sample was cultured PBMCs, taken from culture after CMV antigen stimulation. The receptors originated from a human donor in good health (CMV status not recorded). Some clones in this sample may be carry-over from other donors' samples.

V is TRBV20-1 and J is TRBJ2-1, with TRBD2 identical over 9 bases. V was clipped by 3 bases and J by 5 bases; unmatched bases: 5. CDR3 length: 14 residues. The germline CDR1 and CDR2 sequences are DFQATT and SNEGSKA (reference sequence). CDR3 sequence reads: CSASSGSTNNEQFF. For the CDR3, the DNA is TGCAGTGCTAGTAGCGGGAGCACCAACAATGAGCAGTTCTTC.

The V gene is TRBV7-3, the J gene TRBJ2-1, with TRBD2 as a possible D gene (5 bases). Germline V gives CDR1 SGHTA, CDR2 FQGTGA. Trimming shortened V by 5 bases and J by 5 bases, and 10 bases separated the two germline ends. The length of the CDR3 is 13 residues. This chain's CDR3 is CASSVPGNNEQFF. CDR3 DNA sequence: TGTGCCAGCAGCGTACCGGGGAACAATGAGCAGTTCTTC.

The chain is built from TRBV18 and TRBJ1-5; D not resolved. The V end was cut by 1 base, the J end by 3 bases, with 13 bases between. The CDR3 covers 16 residues. In germline, CDR1 is KGHSH, CDR2 LQKENI. The CDR3: CASSPQPSGNNQPQHF. CDR3 nucleotide sequence: TGTGCCAGCTCACCACAACCCTCCGGGAACAATCAGCCCCAGCATTTT. The full variable domain, in which reference TRBV18 and TRBJ1-5 provide the parts outside the CDR3, is NAGVMQNPRHLVRRRGQEARLRCSPMKGHSHVYWYRQLPEEGLKFMVYLQKENIIDESGMPKERFSAEFPKEGPSILRIQQVVRGDSAAYFCASSPQPSGNNQPQHFGDGTRLSIL.

This clonotype has only a few counts. V and J are TRBV7-2 and TRBJ2-3; D might be TRBD2 (6 bases). V lost 5 bases and J 6 bases, leaving 12 bases between the germline ends. CDR3 size: 13 residues. Germline values: CDR1 SGHTA, CDR2 FQGNSA. CDR3: CASSPRDWDTQYF. The DNA for the CDR3 is TGTGCCAGCAGCCCAAGGGACTGGGATACGCAGTATTTT.

The CDR3 sequence: CASSRTITTDTQYF. The DNA for the CDR3 is TGTGCCAGCAGTCGGACTATTACCACAGATACGCAGTATTTT. The chain employs TRBV7-2 and TRBJ2-3; D is perhaps TRBD2 (6 bases). CDR3 length: 14 amino acids. Germline V gene sequence: CDR1 SGHTA, CDR2 FQGNSA. Trimming stripped 6 bases from V and 2 bases from J, with 12 bases between.

V gene TRBV6-6 combines with J gene TRBJ2-5, with 11 bases identical to TRBD1. CDR3 length: 15 residues. V gave up 5 bases and J gave up 4 bases; unmatched junction bases: 6. Germline V gives CDR1 MNHNY, CDR2 SVGAGI (reference sequence). CDR3 amino acids: CASSLGQGVPETQYF. CDR3 DNA sequence: TGTGCCAGCAGTCTGGGACAGGGGGTCCCAGAGACCCAGTACTTC.

This chain uses TRBV7-2 with TRBJ2-3, with TRBD2 identical over 10 bases. Germline trimming cut 1 base from V and 4 bases from J; bases unmatched to any gene: 11. Germline CDR1 SGHTA, CDR2 FQGNSA. The CDR3 is 18 residues long. The CDR3 sequence: CASSLVGGLAGAADTQYF. The CDR3 coding sequence is TGTGCCAGCAGCTTAGTAGGTGGTCTAGCGGGAGCTGCAGATACGCAGTATTTT.

This clonotype was counted at least ten times. The rearrangement links TRBV12-3 or TRBV12-4 to TRBJ2-3; TRBD2 aligns across 8 bases. The CDR3 sequence is 15 residues long. The trim removed 6 bases at V and 5 bases at J, leaving 10 bases unmatched. This CDR3 reads CASSRRGGGGDTQYF. CDR3 coding DNA: TGTGCCAGCAGCCGACGGGGGGGGGGTGGAGATACGCAGTATTTT.

There are a few counts of this clonotype. The V call is TRBV7-6, the J call TRBJ2-7, with D perhaps TRBD1 or TRBD2 (5 bases each). Trimming took off 5 bases at V and 6 bases at J, with 17 bases between the two ends. The V gene's germline CDR1 is SGHVS and CDR2 FNYEAQ. This CDR3 contains 14 residues. CDR3 sequence reads: CASSHGTWSGEQYF. CDR3 nucleotides: TGTGCCAGCAGCCATGGGACGTGGTCGGGCGAGCAGTACTTC. The full variable domain, completed using reference TRBV7-6 and TRBJ2-7, is GAGVSQSPRYKVTKRGQDVALRCDPISGHVSLYWYRQALGQGPEFLTYFNYEAQQDKSGLPNDRFSAERPEGSISTLTIQRTEQRDSAMYRCASSHGTWSGEQYFGPGTRLTVT.

The rearrangement uses TRBV20-1 and TRBJ2-5; 10 nucleotides match TRBD2. Germline loops: CDR1 DFQATT, CDR2 SNEGSKA (reference sequence). With 5 bases clipped from V and 5 bases from J, the junction kept 20 bases outside the gene matches. The CDR3 runs to 18 residues. In nucleotides, the CDR3 is TGCAGTGCTTTACCATTGACTAGCGGGCATCCCAGGGGGGAGACCCAGTACTTC. Translated: CSALPLTSGHPRGETQYF.

This clonotype came up many times. The chain has TRBV28 and TRBJ2-2; D is possibly TRBD1 (6 bases). This CDR3 has 15 residues. Germline V gene sequence: CDR1 MDHEN, CDR2 SYDVKM. V was shortened by 10 bases and J by 1 base, with 16 bases between the two germline ends. The CDR3 DNA reads TGTGCCACTCGCCGTTGGACAGTGAACACCGGGGAGCTGTTTTTT. Translated, it gives CATRRWTVNTGELFF.

This clonotype showed up just a few times. This sequence joins TRBV18 and TRBJ1-1; D might be TRBD1 (5 bases). Trimming cost V 8 bases and J 5 bases, with 15 bases left between them. Germline V gives CDR1 KGHSH, CDR2 LQKENI. The CDR3 runs 13 residues. In DNA form, the CDR3 reads TGTGCCAGCGTCTTGGGGGGGGGGACTGAAGCTTTCTTT. Translated, it gives CASVLGGGTEAFF. Full variable domain (missing parts from reference TRBV18 and TRBJ1-1): NAGVMQNPRHLVRRRGQEARLRCSPMKGHSHVYWYRQLPEEGLKFMVYLQKENIIDESGMPKERFSAEFPKEGPSILRIQQVVRGDSAAYFCASVLGGGTEAFFGQGTRLTVV.

The CDR3 protein is CASSQPGLLYNEQFF. The DNA of the CDR3 is TGTGCCAGCAGCCAACCGGGACTGCTCTACAATGAGCAGTTCTTC. The chain employs TRBV14 and TRBJ2-1; D might be TRBD2 (6 bases). The ends were cut back, 2 bases at V and 3 bases at J, with 11 bases in the middle. Germline-derived CDR1 and CDR2 are SGHDN and FVKESK. The length of the CDR3 is 15 residues. The entire variable domain, with the rest obtained from reference TRBV14 and TRBJ2-1, is as follows: EAGVTQFPSHSVIEKGQTVTLRCDPISGHDNLYWYRRVMGKEIKFLLHFVKESKQDESGMPNNRFLAERTGGTYSTLKVQPAELEDSGVYFCASSQPGLLYNEQFFGPGTRLTVL.

This clonotype was observed a handful of times. For the CDR3, the DNA is TGTGCCAGCAGCTCCAGGACAGCCAATAATTCACCCCTCCACTTT. It specifies CASSSRTANNSPLHF. The rearrangement joins TRBV5-6 to TRBJ1-6, with a weak D call TRBD1 (6 bases). This CDR3 spans 15 amino acids. Germline V gives CDR1 SGHDT, CDR2 YYEEEE. V was pared by 3 bases and J by 5 bases, with 12 bases between.

This clonotype was observed many times. The chain employs TRBV25-1 and TRBJ1-5, with TRBD1 matching 9 bases. V trimming: 4 bases; J trimming: 4 bases; junction bases outside the gene matches: 5. The germline V gene encodes CDR1 MGHDK and CDR2 SYGVNS. This CDR3 has 15 amino acids. CDR3 in amino acids: CASSGGQGGNQPQHF. The DNA of the CDR3 is TGTGCCAGCAGTGGGGGACAGGGAGGGAATCAGCCCCAGCATTTT.

This clonotype was observed a few times. The rearrangement links TRBV5-4 to TRBJ2-1; 14 bases match TRBD2. CDR1 and CDR2 from the germline V gene are SGHNT and YYREEE (reference sequence). V gave up 4 bases and J gave up 1 base; unmatched junction bases: 7. This CDR3 region has 18 residues. CDR3 loop: CASSTGLAGGRSYNEQFF. The CDR3 nucleotides are TGTGCCAGCAGCACCGGACTAGCGGGAGGTCGATCCTACAATGAGCAGTTCTTC.

This clonotype has a handful of counts. The rearrangement joins TRBV7-8 to TRBJ2-1; 8 bases align to TRBD2. Germline V gene sequence: CDR1 SGHVS, CDR2 FQNEAQ. V gave up 5 bases and J gave up 5 bases; unmatched junction bases: 8. This CDR3 comprises 15 residues. DNA for the CDR3: TGTGCCAGCAGCCGAGGGACTAGGGTTAACAATGAGCAGTTCTTC. Protein: CASSRGTRVNNEQFF.